This passage covers 32 T cell receptor beta chains from one sample sequenced in a study of cytomegalovirus exposure and HLA in healthy donors. Only in-frame clones appear in the TCRdb table, and some are missing; sequencing was by immunoSEQ multiplex PCR. The sample shows 250,000 to 400,000 clones, 88% of them seen only once. Source material: PBMCs. These receptors were taken from a man aged 25 to 40 in good health and CMV-seronegative.

V is TRBV25-1 and J is TRBJ2-6; TRBD1 is a possible D gene (6 bases). V was shortened by 2 bases and J by 4 bases, with 9 bases between the two germline ends. CDR1 and CDR2 (germline): MGHDK, SYGVNS. The CDR3 spans 15 residues. Here the CDR3 DNA reads TGTGCCAGCAGTGAACAGGGGCCCGGGGCCAACGTCCTGACTTTC. It translates to CASSEQGPGANVLTF.

This clone appeared once. This chain joins TRBV19 and TRBJ1-5, with 7 positions matching TRBD1. CDR3 size: 16 residues. The J segment lost 0 bases and the V segment lost 6 bases, leaving 8 bases of the junction unmatched. CDR1 and CDR2 from the germline V gene are LNHDA and SQIVND (reference sequence). CDR3 in amino acids: CASSPTGSRSNQPQHF. The CDR3 DNA is TGTGCCAGTAGCCCGACAGGGTCTCGTAGCAATCAGCCCCAGCATTTT.

The rearrangement links TRBV6-1 to TRBJ2-1; 8 bases line up with TRBD1. The CDR3 has 15 residues. The germline V gene encodes CDR1 MNHNS and CDR2 SASEGT. Trimming cost V 5 bases and J 2 bases; bases outside gene matches: 5. CDR3 nucleotide sequence: TGTGCCAGCAGTATGGGACAGGAGGCCTACAATGAGCAGTTCTTC. It yields the protein CASSMGQEAYNEQFF.

The table lists this clone with a count of one. The chain uses TRBV4-3 and TRBJ2-3, with D unclear. Germline-derived CDR1 and CDR2 are LGHNA and YSLEER. The CDR3 sequence is 14 residues long. V lost 0 bases and J 1 base, leaving 5 bases between the germline ends. This CDR3 reads CASSQDWRTDTQYF. For the CDR3, the DNA is TGCGCCAGCAGCCAAGACTGGCGCACAGATACGCAGTATTTT.

V usage is TRBV29-1 and J usage is TRBJ2-1, with unresolved D. CDR3 length equals 13 residues. Germline assignment: CDR1 SQVTM and CDR2 ANQGSEA. V gave up 4 bases and J gave up 3 bases, with 10 bases separating them. DNA for the CDR3: TGCAGCGTTGTATCGCGTGGCTACAATGAGCAGTTCTTC. Translating it yields CSVVSRGYNEQFF.

CDR3 coding DNA: TGCGCCAGCAGCCAAGATACAGGGAGTGGAAACACCATATATTTT. This codes for CASSQDTGSGNTIYF. The rearrangement links TRBV4-1 to TRBJ1-3; TRBD1 is a possible D gene (6 bases). V shed 0 bases and J shed 3 bases, with 9 bases lying between them. There are 15 residues in the CDR3. Germline V CDR1 and CDR2: MGHRA, YSYEKL.

A few counts support this clone. The genes are TRBV5-1 and TRBJ1-4, with 7 bases that match TRBD1. The CDR3 covers 13 residues. Germline V gene sequence: CDR1 SGHRS, CDR2 YFSETQ. The J segment lost 7 bases and the V segment lost 4 bases, leaving 4 bases of the junction unmatched. The CDR3 here is CASSRGQSEKLFF. CDR3 DNA sequence: TGCGCCAGCAGCAGGGGACAGTCTGAAAAACTGTTTTTT.

The chain links TRBV5-6 to TRBJ1-2; 7 nucleotides agree with TRBD1. Germline loops: CDR1 SGHDT, CDR2 YYEEEE. The ends lost 4 bases at V and 3 bases at J; junction bases unmatched: 9. The CDR3 is 15 amino acids. CDR3 protein: CASSPDPGGDYGYTF. In DNA, the CDR3 is TGTGCCAGCAGCCCCGATCCAGGGGGAGACTATGGCTACACCTTC.

This clone was observed a handful of times. The chain recombines TRBV27 with TRBJ1-4, with D possibly TRBD1 on 6 matching bases. The CDR3 length is 15 residues. Looked up from germline, CDR1 is MNHEY and CDR2 is SMNVEV (reference sequence). V was shortened by 5 bases and J by 2 bases, with 12 bases between the two germline ends. The CDR3 DNA is TGTGCCAGCAGTCCAAGACAGGATACTAATGAAAAACTGTTTTTT. Protein sequence: CASSPRQDTNEKLFF. Supplemented by reference TRBV27 and TRBJ1-4, the full variable domain reads EAQVTQNPRYLITVTGKKLTVTCSQNMNHEYMSWYRQDPGLGLRQIYYSMNVEVTDKGDVPEGYKVSRKEKRNFPLILESPSPNQTSLYFCASSPRQDTNEKLFFGSGTQLSVL.

The rearrangement joins TRBV7-9 to TRBJ1-1; unclear D gene. This CDR3 has 15 amino acids. The V gene's germline CDR1 is SEHNR and CDR2 FQNEAQ (reference sequence). With 1 base removed from V and 7 bases from J, the gap between germline ends came to 16 bases. The CDR3 nucleotides read TGTGCCAGCAGCTTAGTGGCCCAGGTTATGGGTGAAGCTTTCTTT. Its protein product is CASSLVAQVMGEAFF.

The rearrangement links TRBV11-2 to TRBJ1-1; maybe TRBD1 (6 bases). The V end was cut by 5 bases, the J end by 4 bases, with 11 bases between. The germline V gene encodes CDR1 SGHAT and CDR2 FQNNGV. The CDR3 contains 13 residues. DNA for the CDR3: TGTGCCAGCAGCCCGACAGGTGGCACTGAAGCTTTCTTT. It codes for CASSPTGGTEAFF.

The rearrangement uses TRBV4-2 and TRBJ1-5, with 10 bases fitting TRBD1. Trimming removed 1 base from V and 6 bases from J; junction bases left unmatched: 3. Germline lookup yields CDR1 LGHNA and CDR2 YNFKEQ. The CDR3 is 15 residues long. Here the CDR3 DNA reads TGTGCCAGCAGCCAAGGACAGGGGGCGGTTCAGCCCCAGCATTTT. Protein sequence: CASSQGQGAVQPQHF.

This clone was recorded once. The J gene is TRBJ2-7, the V gene TRBV19, with TRBD1 matching 8 bases. V lost 3 bases and J lost 6; bases outside the gene matches: 10. This CDR3 is 15 amino acids long. In germline, CDR1 is LNHDA, CDR2 SQIVND (reference sequence). The CDR3 sequence: CASSISSRTGSEQYF. The CDR3 nucleotides are TGTGCCAGTAGTATTTCAAGTCGGACAGGGTCCGAGCAGTACTTC.

The gene calls are TRBV2 and TRBJ2-7; TRBD1 is a possible D gene (5 bases). The CDR3 runs 13 residues. Germline CDR1 is SNHLY and CDR2 is FYNNEI. V lost 0 bases, J lost 5 bases, and 8 bases lay in between. DNA of the CDR3: TGTGCCAGCAGTGAAGCCGCACAGGACGAGCAGTACTTC. This translates into CASSEAAQDEQYF.

The rearrangement uses TRBV5-6 and TRBJ1-1; possibly TRBD1 for D (5 bases). V dropped 3 bases and J dropped 8 bases, with 11 bases sitting between them. The CDR3 extends over 12 amino acids. CDR1 and CDR2 (germline): SGHDT, YYEEEE. The DNA of the CDR3 is TGTGCCAGCAGCTGGGGGGACGAGGAAGCTTTCTTT. Residues: CASSWGDEEAFF.

The V and J genes are TRBV4-1 and TRBJ2-7; 8 bases map to TRBD1. The CDR3 consists of 16 residues. Germline V gene lookup returns CDR1 MGHRA and CDR2 YSYEKL. V lost 1 base to trimming and J lost 2 bases; unmatched junction nucleotides: 7. In DNA, the CDR3 is TGCGCCAGCAGCCAAGGGGCGGACAGGGTAACCTACGAGCAGTACTTC. It specifies CASSQGADRVTYEQYF.

This chain connects TRBV2 to TRBJ2-7, with 8 bases identical to TRBD1. In germline, CDR1 is SNHLY, CDR2 FYNNEI. The CDR3 loop spans 18 amino acids. V was pared by 6 bases and J by 5 bases, with 21 bases of the junction left unmatched. The CDR3 spells CASSPRGLGITTIHEQYF. CDR3 sequence (DNA): TGTGCCAGCAGCCCCAGGGGGCTGGGGATCACTACTATTCACGAGCAGTACTTC.

This clone has only one observation. V usage is TRBV6-5 and J usage is TRBJ2-5; 7 bases fit TRBD1. This CDR3 is 15 amino acids long. Germline V CDR1 and CDR2: MNHEY, SVGAGI. Unmatched junction bases numbered 10, after V lost 0 bases and J lost 9 bases. The CDR3 protein is CASSYSTGAPRAQYF. CDR3 DNA sequence: TGTGCCAGCAGTTACTCCACAGGGGCTCCTAGGGCCCAGTACTTC.

This clone was recorded a few times. The chain has TRBV7-9 and TRBJ1-6; 8 bases agree with TRBD1. V lost 6 bases, J lost 8 bases, and 6 bases stayed unmatched. Germline lookup yields CDR1 SEHNR and CDR2 FQNEAQ (reference sequence). The CDR3 is 14 residues long. This chain's CDR3 is CASRSPGQDSPLHF. The CDR3 DNA sequence: TGTGCCAGCAGGTCTCCGGGACAGGATTCACCCCTCCACTTT.

V usage is TRBV13 and J usage is TRBJ2-3, with 10 bases matching TRBD2. The length of the CDR3 is 18 residues. The V gene end was trimmed by 0 bases and the J gene end by 8 bases; junction bases not matched to a gene: 14. Germline loops: CDR1 PRHDT, CDR2 FYEKMQ (reference sequence). The CDR3 region has the DNA TGTGCCAGCAGCTTAGGACCGGGGACTAGCGAGGGGGTCGGTACGCAGTATTTT. Its protein is CASSLGPGTSEGVGTQYF.

The CDR3 is CAISELPGDRYNSPLHF. CDR3 nucleotides: TGTGCCATCAGTGAGTTACCAGGGGATCGGTATAATTCACCCCTCCACTTT. The gene calls are TRBV10-3 and TRBJ1-6; D is perhaps TRBD1 (6 bases). The CDR3 contains 17 residues. V lost 1 base and J 4 bases, leaving 14 bases between the germline ends. Looked up from germline, CDR1 is ENHRY and CDR2 is SYGVKD.

This chain uses TRBV7-2 with TRBJ1-1; D perhaps matches TRBD1 (6 bases). The germline V gene has CDR1 SGHTA and CDR2 FQGNSA. Trimming stripped 5 bases from V and 7 bases from J, with 14 bases between. CDR3 size: 13 residues. The CDR3 bases are TGTGCCAGCAGCGTTACAGGGTTCAGTGAAGCTTTCTTT. Protein: CASSVTGFSEAFF.

The V and J genes are TRBV9 and TRBJ2-7; 9 bases are a match to TRBD2. Trimming took 0 bases from V and 2 from J; bases not matched to a gene: 12. Per germline, CDR1 SGDLS and CDR2 YYNGEE. The CDR3 sequence is 18 residues long. The CDR3 sequence: CASSVGSSGAPIPYEQYF. The CDR3 bases are TGTGCCAGCAGCGTAGGTTCTAGCGGGGCCCCAATACCCTACGAGCAGTACTTC.

The rearrangement links TRBV2 to TRBJ2-5; perhaps TRBD2 as D (6 bases). In germline, CDR1 is SNHLY, CDR2 FYNNEI. Trimming pared 6 bases from V and 5 bases from J, leaving 16 bases between. This CDR3 has 14 amino acids. CDR3 coding DNA: TGTGCCAGCAGGCGAACTAGCCTAGGGGAGACCCAGTACTTC. As protein: CASRRTSLGETQYF.

The CDR3 region is CASSGDSGFWTEAFF. CDR3 bases: TGTGCCAGCAGCGGGGACAGCGGATTTTGGACTGAAGCTTTCTTT. The genes are TRBV2 and TRBJ1-1, with TRBD1 matching over 7 bases. This CDR3 contains 15 residues. Germline CDR1 and CDR2: SNHLY and FYNNEI. J lost 5 bases, V lost 6 bases, and 12 bases had no gene match.

The CDR3 nucleotides are TGTGCCAGTAGTAGGAAAGTTATACTCCGGGACAGGGGGCTTGAGCAGTACTTC. Translated, it gives CASSRKVILRDRGLEQYF. The chain uses TRBV19 and TRBJ2-7, with 12 bases aligning to TRBD1. Germline lookup yields CDR1 LNHDA and CDR2 SQIVND (reference sequence). CDR3 size: 18 residues. The V and J ends lost 4 bases and 7 bases, in that order; junction bases with no gene match: 17.

The rearrangement links TRBV19 to TRBJ2-1; 9 bases align to TRBD1. The germline V gene encodes CDR1 LNHDA and CDR2 SQIVND (reference sequence). V lost 5 bases and J lost 5; bases outside the gene matches: 7. The CDR3 loop spans 15 amino acids. CDR3 loop: CASSSPGTGNNEQFF. The CDR3 bases are TGTGCCAGTAGTTCTCCCGGGACAGGGAACAATGAGCAGTTCTTC.

The J gene is TRBJ2-5, the V gene TRBV27; TRBD2 agrees at 9 bases. Germline CDR1 MNHEY, CDR2 SMNVEV (reference sequence). There are 16 residues in the CDR3. Trimming took 2 bases from V and 2 from J; bases not matched to a gene: 6. The CDR3 reads CASSLRLAAIQETQYF. CDR3 nucleotides: TGTGCCAGCAGTTTACGACTAGCGGCTATTCAAGAGACCCAGTACTTC.

The rearrangement uses TRBV4-1 and TRBJ2-7; D is unresolved. CDR1 and CDR2 from the germline V gene are MGHRA and YSYEKL. Trimming left V 0 bases short and J 4 bases short, with 7 bases between. The CDR3 covers 13 residues. The CDR3 DNA reads as TGCGCCAGCAGCCAAGATAGGCGGTACGAGCAGTACTTC. Protein: CASSQDRRYEQYF.

This rearrangement joins TRBV30 to TRBJ2-5; D is perhaps TRBD1 (6 bases). The J call may be mistaken, given a closer DNA end match to TRBJ2-7. CDR3 size: 13 residues. Per the germline V gene, CDR1 is GTSNPN and CDR2 is SVGIG (reference sequence). This chain's CDR3 is CAWGGQQTYEQYF. CDR3 coding DNA: TGTGCCTGGGGCGGACAGCAAACCTACGAGCAGTACTTC.

The chain recombines TRBV4-3 with TRBJ2-3; maybe TRBD2 (5 bases). Germline V gene lookup returns CDR1 LGHNA and CDR2 YSLEER. CDR3 length: 17 residues. Trimming took 0 bases from V and 1 from J, leaving 14 bases between them. CDR3: CASSQDGSAARTDTQYF. The DNA of the CDR3 is TGCGCCAGCAGCCAAGATGGATCAGCGGCCCGCACAGATACGCAGTATTTT.

The chain recombines TRBV30 with TRBJ1-3, with D perhaps TRBD1 (5 bases). Per germline, CDR1 GTSNPN and CDR2 SVGIG (reference sequence). Deletions cut 5 bases from V and 0 bases from J, with 11 bases between. The CDR3 is made up of 14 amino acids. This chain's CDR3 is CAWRTHRSGNTIYF. The DNA for the CDR3 is TGTGCCTGGCGGACACACCGCTCTGGAAACACCATATATTTT. Looking up the rest from reference TRBV30 and TRBJ1-3 gives the full variable domain: SQTIHQWPATLVQPVGSPLSLECTVEGTSNPNLYWYRQAAGRGLQLLFYSVGIGQISSEVPQNLSASRPQDRQFILSSKKLLLSDSGFYLCAWRTHRSGNTIYFGEGSWLTVV.